A selection of T cell receptor beta chains follows, all from one sample in a study of patients and donors after allogeneic stem cell transplantation. TCRdb used MiXCR to reprocess the RT-PCR reads, holding one entry per CDR3 protein. Here the sample spans about a million distinct CDR3 sequences, roughly 18% being singletons. The sequenced material came from blood, either unsorted or a sorted T cell fraction (not recorded which). The receptors derive from a human donor who was either an allogeneic HSCT recipient or a stem cell or donor lymphocyte infusion donor (not recorded which). It is not recorded whose cells these are; they may come from a transplant donor. Both conserved end residues are part of each CDR3. The order of the fields is V gene, J gene, D gene, clone size, CDR3 DNA, CDR3 protein. D genes are given only for firm matches. The listing skips clone size in some rows; elsewhere it reads once, few, many or a size class.

TRBV6-1	TRBJ2-1	.	.	TGTGCCAGCAGGCGCGCGTCGGGCTCCTACAATGAGCAGTTCTTC	CASRRASGSYNEQFF
TRBV27	TRBJ1-2	.	few	TGTGCCAGCAGTTTAAAGTGGGCAGATAACTATGGCTACACCTTC	CASSLKWADNYGYTF
TRBV24-1	TRBJ1-5	TRBD1	.	TGTGCCACCAGTGAGGGTGACAGGGCCAATCAGCCCCAGCATTTT	CATSEGDRANQPQHF
TRBV6-1	TRBJ2-1	.	once	TGTGCCAGCCTTAGCGCAAGCTCCTACAATGAGCAGTTCTTC	CASLSASSYNEQFF
TRBV7-9	TRBJ1-2	TRBD1	few	TGTGCCAGCAGCGATACGCTACAGGGGCCTAACTATGGCTACACCTTC	CASSDTLQGPNYGYTF
TRBV7-9	TRBJ2-5	.	.	TGTGCCAGCAGGTCCATCGGAACTCCAGAGACCCAGTACTTC	CASRSIGTPETQYF
TRBV12-3/TRBV12-4	TRBJ2-5	.	few	TGTGCCAGCGGACTACGGCGGGAGACCCAGTACTTC	CASGLRRETQYF
TRBV14	TRBJ2-1	TRBD1	few	TGTGCCAGCAGCCAAATTTGGACAGGGGCCAACAATGAGCAGTTCTTC	CASSQIWTGANNEQFF
TRBV27	TRBJ1-2	TRBD1	.	TGTGCCAGCAGTTTATCGCCGGACAGGGCGGAGATCTATGGCTACACCTTC	CASSLSPDRAEIYGYTF
TRBV3-1	TRBJ1-4	.	few	TGTGCCAGCAAGATGGATAGGGAGGGAGAGAATGAAAAACTGTTTTTT	CASKMDREGENEKLFF
TRBV2	TRBJ1-4	.	.	TGTGCCAGCAGTGACCGTACGGCTGAAAAACTGTTTTTT	CASSDRTAEKLFF
TRBV4-3	TRBJ1-1	TRBD1	.	TGCGCCAGCAGCCAAGGGACAGGAAAGTCGACTGAAGCTTTCTTT	CASSQGTGKSTEAFF
TRBV6-1	TRBJ1-5	.	few	TGTGCCAGCAGTGAGGGGCTTGGGAGTCAGCCCCAGCATTTT	CASSEGLGSQPQHF
TRBV10-3	TRBJ2-3	.	.	TGTGCCATCAGTGGCTTGGGGGACGGAACAGATACGCAGTATTTT	CAISGLGDGTDTQYF
TRBV19	TRBJ2-5	TRBD2	few	TGTGCCAGTAGTATAGGCGGGAGTAAGACCCAGTACTTC	CASSIGGSKTQYF
TRBV6-1	TRBJ2-3	.	few	TGTGCCAGCCGGAAAGGGAGTAAGAGAGATACGCAGTATTTT	CASRKGSKRDTQYF
TRBV12-3/TRBV12-4	TRBJ2-7	.	.	TGTGCCAGCAGTACCTTAGGCCTCTCCTACGAGCAGTACTTC	CASSTLGLSYEQYF
TRBV12-3/TRBV12-4	TRBJ2-1	TRBD2	many	TGTGCCAGCAGTTTAGTTAGGACTAGCGGGTACAATGAGCAGTTCTTC	CASSLVRTSGYNEQFF
TRBV18	TRBJ2-5	.	.	TGTGCCAGCTCACCACCTGGGACCCAGTACTTC	CASSPPGTQYF
TRBV4-1	TRBJ2-1	TRBD2	.	TGCGCCAGCAGCCAAGGGACTAGGGCCGCGCAGTTCTTC	CASSQGTRAAQFF
TRBV15	TRBJ2-1	TRBD2	.	TGTGCCACCAGGTCTAGCGGGAGGAATGAGCAGTTCTTC	CATRSSGRNEQFF
TRBV5-1	TRBJ2-7	TRBD1	few	TGCGCCAGCAGCTCCCCGGGACAGGAAGACGAGCAGTACTTC	CASSSPGQEDEQYF
TRBV20-1	TRBJ2-1	.	.	TGCAGTGCTAGTTCACGCGCTCACAGGGATGAGCAGTTCTTC	CSASSRAHRDEQFF
TRBV20-1	TRBJ2-7	TRBD2	.	TGCAGTGCCCCAGCGGGGACGTCCTACGAGCAGTACTTC	CSAPAGTSYEQYF
TRBV9	TRBJ1-6	.	few	TGTGCCAGCAGCGTATCGGGGACATCTGGCTCCTATAATTCACCCCTCCACTTT	CASSVSGTSGSYNSPLHF
TRBV9	TRBJ1-5	TRBD1	few	TGTGCCAGCAGCGTAAAGGGGGCCGATCAGCCCCAGCATTTT	CASSVKGADQPQHF
TRBV7-2	TRBJ2-7	.	.	TGTGCCAGCAGCACGCCTGTGGCCTACGAGCAGTACTTC	CASSTPVAYEQYF
TRBV4-2	TRBJ1-6	.	few	TGTGCCAGCAGCCAGCCCCCGGGGCAGGGAAGTTCACCCCTCCACTTT	CASSQPPGQGSSPLHF